The rows below give T cell receptor beta chains drawn from one sample of a study of blood T cell repertoires in COVID-19. Sequencing used immunoSEQ multiplex PCR; TCRdb keeps in-frame clones, though not all of them. The sample lists about 200,000 clones; 80% were seen once. The sample was PBMCs or T cells enriched from blood (not recorded which). The receptors were gathered from a woman in her thirties or forties with acute COVID-19. Each CDR3 is given with its conserved first and last residue. The order of the fields is clone size, D gene, V gene, J gene, CDR3 DNA, CDR3 protein. A D gene is named only where the DNA matches it firmly. Where a row states a size, it is once, few, many or the class of an expanded clone; other rows omit it.

>-|-|TRBV11-2|TRBJ2-1
TGTGCCAGCAGCTTAGGGGGGAGTAGCGGTGAGCAGTTCTTC
CASSLGGSSGEQFF
>-|TRBD1|TRBV5-6|TRBJ2-5
TGTGCCAGCAGCCTAGGACAGGCCAAAGAGACCCAGTACTTC
CASSLGQAKETQYF
>-|-|TRBV2|TRBJ1-2
TGTGCCAGCAGTGAAACGCCAGTACACTATGGCTACACCTTC
CASSETPVHYGYTF
>-|-|TRBV5-1|TRBJ1-1
TGCGCCAGCACCGCAGGGCCGAACACTGAAGCTTTCTTT
CASTAGPNTEAFF
>-|TRBD1|TRBV5-6|TRBJ2-3
TGTGCCAGCAGAGGCGGACAGGGTCTTGCAGATACGCAGTATTTT
CASRGGQGLADTQYF
>-|-|TRBV10-3|TRBJ1-1
TGTGCCATCGCCTCGGACATTTTGATTGGCGCTGAAGCTTTCTTT
CAIASDILIGAEAFF
>-|TRBD1|TRBV28|TRBJ2-5
TGTGCCAGCAGTCTCGGGACAGGGGAGATGGCAGAGACCCAGTACTTC
CASSLGTGEMAETQYF
>-|-|TRBV7-3|TRBJ1-1
TGTGCCAGCAGCTTAACAGGGGTGGATGAAGCTTTCTTT
CASSLTGVDEAFF
>-|-|TRBV6-4|TRBJ1-6
TGTGCCAGCAGTGTGGGCAAAGATTCACCCCTCCACTTT
CASSVGKDSPLHF
>-|-|TRBV5-6|TRBJ2-5
TGTGCCAGCAGCTTTTTCGGGTTGGGCCAAGAGACCCAGTACTTC
CASSFFGLGQETQYF
>-|-|TRBV27|TRBJ1-1
TGTGCCAGCAGTTTATCGTATGGAGAAATGAACACTGAAGCTTTCTTT
CASSLSYGEMNTEAFF
>once|-|TRBV6-5|TRBJ1-4
TGTGCCAGCAGACGCCTGGGGGGAACCCCAAAACTGTTTTTT
CASRRLGGTPKLFF
>once|TRBD1|TRBV5-1|TRBJ1-3
TGCGCCAGCAGCCGATGGACAGGGCAGGATGGAAACACCATATATTTT
CASSRWTGQDGNTIYF
>-|-|TRBV27|TRBJ2-7
TGTGCCAGCAGTTTATCAGCTTTCTACGAGCAGTACTTC
CASSLSAFYEQYF
>-|-|TRBV9|TRBJ2-3
TGTGCCAGCAGCGTATTACAAGGGAGAATCACAGATACGCAGTATTTT
CASSVLQGRITDTQYF
>-|-|TRBV4-2|TRBJ2-7
TGTGCCAGCAGCCACCTCCTTTCGCGAACCGAAATGATCTACGAGCAGTACTTC
CASSHLLSRTEMIYEQYF
>-|-|TRBV2|TRBJ1-2
TGTGCCAGCAGTGAAATACAGCAGAACTACTATGGCTACACCTTC
CASSEIQQNYYGYTF
>-|TRBD1|TRBV3-1/TRBV3-2|TRBJ1-3
TGTGCCAGCAGCCCACGGGACAGGGACCCTGGAAACACCATATATTTT
CASSPRDRDPGNTIYF
>-|-|TRBV4-3|TRBJ1-5
TGCGCCAGCAGCCAAGATCTTGGCGGTAATCAGCCCCAGCATTTT
CASSQDLGGNQPQHF
>-|TRBD1|TRBV4-1|TRBJ1-4
TGCGCCAGCAGCCAGGCCGGGACAGGGGCCGTGAAACTGTTTTTT
CASSQAGTGAVKLFF
>once|-|TRBV27|TRBJ1-3
TGTGCCAGCAGTTTCCGGGCTGGAAACACCATATATTTT
CASSFRAGNTIYF
>-|-|TRBV11-2|TRBJ2-3
TGTGCCAGCATAAGAGCACGGGTAACTAGCACAGATACGCAGTATTTT
CASIRARVTSTDTQYF
>few|TRBD1|TRBV6-5|TRBJ1-6
TGTGCCAGCAGTTACCACGAGACAGGGCTTAATTCACCCCTCCACTTT
CASSYHETGLNSPLHF
>-|-|TRBV28|TRBJ2-7
TGTGCCAGCAGTCCGGGACAACAACGCAGGGCGGATCTGCAGTACTTC
CASSPGQQRRADLQYF
>-|-|TRBV27|TRBJ1-4
TGTGCCAGCAGTTTTACCAGGGGAGGGGAAAAACTGTTTTTT
CASSFTRGGEKLFF
>-|-|TRBV28|TRBJ1-1
TGTGCCAGCTATTCGACAGGACTGAACACTGAAGCTTTCTTT
CASYSTGLNTEAFF
>-|-|TRBV5-1|TRBJ2-3
TGCGCCAGCAGCTTGGAATTTGGCGATACGCAGTATTTT
CASSLEFGDTQYF
>-|-|TRBV28|TRBJ2-6
TGTGCCAGCAGTCGTCCCTCTGGGGCCAACGTCCTGACTTTC
CASSRPSGANVLTF
>-|-|TRBV4-1|TRBJ2-7
TGCGCCAGCAGCCAAGGACCCACAGGGACCGAGCAGTACTTC
CASSQGPTGTEQYF
>-|-|TRBV5-1|TRBJ2-3
TGCGCCAGCAGCGGGGGGTTGGGGTACACAGATACGCAGTATTTT
CASSGGLGYTDTQYF
>few|TRBD2|TRBV9|TRBJ2-2
TGTGCCAGCAGCTCCGCGCTAGCGGGAGTGACCGGGGAGCTGTTTTTT
CASSSALAGVTGELFF
>-|TRBD2|TRBV5-1|TRBJ2-1
TGCGCCAGCAGCTTGGCTAGCGGGGGTTACAATGAGCAGTTCTTC
CASSLASGGYNEQFF
>-|TRBD2|TRBV7-2|TRBJ2-1
TGTGCCAGCAGCACATCTAGCGGGAGTGGGAATGAGCAGTTCTTC
CASSTSSGSGNEQFF
>few|TRBD2|TRBV19|TRBJ2-1
TGTGCCAGTACCCGAGCGGGGTCCACTGAGCAGTTCTTC
CASTRAGSTEQFF
>once|TRBD2|TRBV7-3|TRBJ2-1
TGTGCCAGCAGCACTAGACTAGCGGGAGTGCATGAGCAGTTCTTC
CASSTRLAGVHEQFF
>-|-|TRBV24-1|TRBJ1-5
TGTGCCACCAGTGATTTCGGCAATCAGCCCCAGCATTTT
CATSDFGNQPQHF
>-|TRBD2|TRBV19|TRBJ2-5
TGTGCCAGTAGTCCTAGCGGGGAAGAGACCCAGTACTTC
CASSPSGEETQYF
>-|TRBD1|TRBV19|TRBJ2-2
TGTGCCAGTCGCCTCGGACAGGGGATTAGCACCGGGGAGCTGTTTTTT
CASRLGQGISTGELFF
>-|-|TRBV19|TRBJ1-2
TGTGCCAGTACGGTCGAGGGGGTAGTTGGGAATGGCTACACCTTC
CASTVEGVVGNGYTF
>few|TRBD2|TRBV3-1/TRBV3-2|TRBJ2-5
TGTGCCAGCAGCCAAGCTAGCGGGGGGTCCCAAGAGACCCAGTACTTC
CASSQASGGSQETQYF
>-|TRBD2|TRBV5-8|TRBJ2-1
TGTGCCAGCAGCGCGGGAGCGGGTGGTCGCCGCAATGAGCAGTTCTTC
CASSAGAGGRRNEQFF
>-|TRBD1|TRBV4-2|TRBJ2-3
TGTGCCAGCAGCCAAGAGGGACAGGGGAACACAGATACGCAGTATTTT
CASSQEGQGNTDTQYF
>-|-|TRBV7-2|TRBJ1-3
TGTGCCAGCAGCGTGGACAGCATCCTCTCTGGAAACACCATATATTTT
CASSVDSILSGNTIYF
>-|-|TRBV28|TRBJ2-7
TGTGCCAGAAGCCTGCATCGCTCCTACGAGCAGTACTTC
CARSLHRSYEQYF
>-|-|TRBV9|TRBJ1-1
TGTGCCAGCAGCGTATACTCAGGTGAAGCTTTCTTT
CASSVYSGEAFF